This entry lists 9 T cell receptor beta chains sequenced from one sample in a study of blood T cell repertoires in COVID-19. Libraries were prepared by immunoSEQ multiplex PCR; TCRdb keeps only in-frame clonotypes and omits some of them. Of about 160,000 clones in the sample, 65% to 90% were seen once. The sample was peripheral blood. These receptors came from an older man with acute or convalescent COVID-19.

CDR3: CASSAHRGPDTEAFF. DNA for the CDR3: TGTGCCAGCAGCGCTCACAGGGGGCCGGACACTGAAGCTTTCTTT. This chain links TRBV3-1 (or the pseudogene TRBV3-2) with TRBJ1-1; 9 positions agree with TRBD1. V shed 5 bases, J shed 3 bases, and the junction held 7 bases outside the gene matches. The V gene's germline CDR1 is LGHDT and CDR2 YNNKEL (reference sequence). This CDR3 is built from 15 residues.

This clone has a handful of counts. The V gene is TRBV19, the J gene TRBJ1-1; no reliable D call. CDR1 LNHDA and CDR2 SQIVND come from the germline V gene (reference sequence). This CDR3 region has 14 residues. Trimming cost V 0 bases and J 4 bases, with 9 bases left between them. The DNA of the CDR3 is TGTGCCAGTAGTATAGATGAGCTAGGCACTGAAGCTTTCTTT. Encoded protein: CASSIDELGTEAFF.

The V gene is TRBV27, the J gene TRBJ2-7; the D gene is possibly TRBD1 (5 bases). The CDR3 has 13 residues. Trimming pared 6 bases from V and 1 base from J, leaving 10 bases between. Germline CDR1 and CDR2: MNHEY and SMNVEV (reference sequence). In nucleotides, the CDR3 is TGTGCCAGCAGCCGTGACAGTTCCTACGAGCAGTACTTC. As protein: CASSRDSSYEQYF.

CDR3 protein: CASSYSTQGSTGELFF. As DNA, the CDR3 is TGTGCCAGCAGTTACTCGACCCAGGGATCCACCGGGGAGCTGTTTTTT. V gene TRBV6-5 combines with J gene TRBJ2-2; a weak D match, TRBD1 (5 bases). V gave up 0 bases and J gave up 4 bases, with 12 bases separating them. Germline V CDR1 and CDR2: MNHEY, SVGAGI. The CDR3 is 16 residues long.

J is TRBJ2-7 and V is TRBV7-9; D gene uncertain. V gave up 5 bases and J gave up 3 bases, with 11 bases separating them. CDR3 length: 13 residues. Germline CDR1 and CDR2: SEHNR and FQNEAQ (reference sequence). The chain's CDR3 is CASSPGAYYEQYF. CDR3 coding DNA: TGTGCCAGCAGCCCCGGAGCATACTACGAGCAGTACTTC.

This clone occurred once. The chain recombines TRBV25-1 with TRBJ2-5; possible D gene TRBD1, 6 bases. The CDR3 is 16 residues long. Germline CDR1 MGHDK, CDR2 SYGVNS. V was pared by 0 bases and J by 6 bases, with 17 bases between. DNA for the CDR3: TGTGCCAGCAGTGAATATGTTGGGGACAAGCGACAGACCCAGTACTTC. This sequence encodes CASSEYVGDKRQTQYF.

The count of this clone is one. The chain uses TRBV5-5 and TRBJ2-7, with 7 bases fitting TRBD2. Trimming cost V 1 base and J 5 bases; bases outside gene matches: 12. The V gene's germline CDR1 is SGHKS and CDR2 YYEKEE (reference sequence). The CDR3 has 16 residues. Here the CDR3 DNA reads TGTGCCAGCAGCTTGTCCGTACGGTCGGGGAGGGACGAGCAGTACTTC. This sequence encodes CASSLSVRSGRDEQYF. The whole variable domain, filled in from reference TRBV5-5 and TRBJ2-7, reads DAGVTQSPTHLIKTRGQQVTLRCSPISGHKSVSWYQQVLGQGPQFIFQYYEKEERGRGNFPDRFSARQFPNYSSELNVNALLLGDSALYLCASSLSVRSGRDEQYFGPGTRLTVT.

The chain joins TRBV4-3 to TRBJ2-3; D not certain. The ends were cut back, 0 bases at V and 2 bases at J, with 9 bases in the middle. The CDR3 has 15 residues. Germline assignment: CDR1 LGHNA and CDR2 YSLEER. The CDR3 is CASSQENYPTDTQYF. The CDR3 DNA reads TGCGCCAGCAGCCAAGAGAACTACCCCACAGATACGCAGTATTTT.

This chain uses TRBV19 with TRBJ2-5; 7 bases map to TRBD2. V trimming: 1 base; J trimming: 2 bases; junction bases outside the gene matches: 4. Germline lookup yields CDR1 LNHDA and CDR2 SQIVND (reference sequence). The CDR3 runs to 15 residues. The CDR3 nucleotides are TGTGCCAGTAGTATAGCCGCTAGCGGACAAGAGACCCAGTACTTC. This gives the protein CASSIAASGQETQYF.